Presented here are 14 T cell receptor beta chains from one specimen sequenced in a study of blood T cell repertoires in COVID-19. Produced via immunoSEQ multiplex PCR; TCRdb's table is partial and in-frame only. This table has roughly 430,000 clones, roughly 88% appearing once. The sample consisted of PBMCs or T cells enriched from blood (not recorded which). Receptor source: a woman aged 40 to 50 with acute COVID-19.

The chain uses TRBV6-5 and TRBJ1-4, with D tentatively TRBD1 (5 bases). Germline loops: CDR1 MNHEY, CDR2 SVGAGI. V dropped 6 bases and J dropped 8 bases, with 16 bases sitting between them. The CDR3 is 14 residues long. The CDR3 is CASREGPNTEKLFF. In DNA form, the CDR3 reads TGTGCCAGCAGGGAGGGACCTAATACGGAAAAACTGTTTTTT.

This clone appeared once. This chain connects TRBV20-1 to TRBJ2-3, with D possibly being TRBD2 (5 bases). Trimming removed 3 bases at V and 6 bases at J, with 13 bases between. CDR1 DFQATT and CDR2 SNEGSKA come from the germline V gene (reference sequence). The CDR3 runs to 13 residues. For the CDR3, the DNA is TGCAGTGCTAGTGGCCGGGGTAGGGATACGCAGTATTTT. Its translation is CSASGRGRDTQYF.

The rearrangement joins TRBV2 to TRBJ1-2, with 7 positions matching TRBD1. This CDR3 comprises 12 residues. Trimming took 8 bases from V and 9 from J; bases not matched to a gene: 9. CDR1 SNHLY and CDR2 FYNNEI come from the germline V gene. The CDR3 DNA reads TGTGCCAGCGCAGCCCAGGGGGAGAGCTACACCTTC. Translation gives CASAAQGESYTF. The whole variable domain, remainder taken from reference TRBV2 and TRBJ1-2, is EPEVTQTPSHQVTQMGQEVILRCVPISNHLYFYWYRQILGQKVEFLVSFYNNEISEKSEIFDDQFSVERPDGSNFTLKIRSTKLEDSAMYFCASAAQGESYTFGSGTRLTVV.

This chain links TRBV5-1 with TRBJ1-4, with a weak D call TRBD1 (5 bases). The CDR3 sequence is 15 residues long. V lost 1 base and J lost 8, with 15 bases in between. CDR1 is SGHRS, CDR2 YFSETQ, per germline. The CDR3 region is CASSLWGDSVEKLFF. DNA of the CDR3: TGCGCCAGCAGCTTGTGGGGGGATTCGGTGGAAAAACTGTTTTTT.

This chain links TRBV2 with TRBJ1-5; D is ambiguous. CDR3 length: 15 residues. V lost 7 bases and J lost 4, with 17 bases in between. From germline, CDR1 is SNHLY and CDR2 FYNNEI. In nucleotides, the CDR3 is TGTGCCAGCACCGCTGGAGGACGGGAAAATCAGCCCCAGCATTTT. This translates into CASTAGGRENQPQHF.

V is TRBV9 and J is TRBJ1-1; 7 bases are a match to TRBD1. V trimming: 3 bases; J trimming: 4 bases; junction bases outside the gene matches: 3. CDR1 and CDR2 from the germline V gene are SGDLS and YYNGEE. The CDR3 totals 13 residues. The DNA of the CDR3 is TGTGCCAGCAGCGAACAGGGGCGCACTGAAGCTTTCTTT. Protein sequence: CASSEQGRTEAFF.

The chain employs TRBV7-6 and TRBJ2-1; TRBD2 matches 11 bases. The germline gives CDR1 SGHVS, CDR2 FNYEAQ. CDR3 length: 17 residues. V dropped 2 bases and J dropped 4; count of bases not matched to a gene: 7. CDR3 coding DNA: TGTGCCAGCAGCTTAATGGCTAGCGGGGGGCTATACAATGAGCAGTTCTTC. It translates to CASSLMASGGLYNEQFF. Full variable domain (remainder filled in from reference TRBV7-6 and TRBJ2-1): GAGVSQSPRYKVTKRGQDVALRCDPISGHVSLYWYRQALGQGPEFLTYFNYEAQQDKSGLPNDRFSAERPEGSISTLTIQRTEQRDSAMYRCASSLMASGGLYNEQFFGPGTRLTVL.

This sequence joins TRBV3-1 (or the pseudogene TRBV3-2) and TRBJ2-1; D is unclear. The CDR3 is 12 amino acids. The V gene's germline CDR1 is LGHDT and CDR2 YNNKEL (reference sequence). Trimming cost V 1 base and J 4 bases, with 2 bases left between them. CDR3 nucleotide sequence: TGTGCCAGCAGCCAAGTATACAATGAGCAGTTCTTC. Protein sequence: CASSQVYNEQFF.

The CDR3 DNA sequence: TGTGCCAGCACCAGATTTGGCAATCAGCCCCAGCATTTT. As protein: CASTRFGNQPQHF. The chain has TRBV6-4 and TRBJ1-5, with unresolved D. Trimming pared 7 bases from V and 2 bases from J, leaving 9 bases between. CDR3 length: 13 amino acids. Germline V gives CDR1 MRHNA, CDR2 SNTAGT.

V and J are TRBV18 and TRBJ2-7, with a weak D call TRBD2 (5 bases). Trimming removed 6 bases from V and 4 bases from J, with 13 bases in between. This CDR3 contains 13 residues. Germline V gene sequence: CDR1 KGHSH, CDR2 LQKENI. CDR3 bases: TGTGCCAGCTCGCCCGGGGTTCCTTACGAGCAGTACTTC. Amino acid sequence: CASSPGVPYEQYF. Using reference TRBV18 and TRBJ2-7 for the parts outside the CDR3, the full variable domain is NAGVMQNPRHLVRRRGQEARLRCSPMKGHSHVYWYRQLPEEGLKFMVYLQKENIIDESGMPKERFSAEFPKEGPSILRIQQVVRGDSAAYFCASSPGVPYEQYFGPGTRLTVT.

The genes are TRBV13 and TRBJ1-3, with D unresolved. CDR3 length: 15 residues. Germline CDR1 reads PRHDT; CDR2 reads FYEKMQ (reference sequence). The ends were cut back, 5 bases at V and 0 bases at J, with 11 bases in the middle. The CDR3 here is CASSPGGFSGNTIYF. The CDR3 DNA follows: TGTGCCAGCAGCCCAGGAGGGTTCTCTGGAAACACCATATATTTT.

This clone was observed a single time. The chain employs TRBV2 and TRBJ1-1; D might be TRBD1 (6 bases). CDR1 and CDR2 (germline): SNHLY, FYNNEI. V lost 4 bases, J lost 4 bases, and 10 bases lay in between. This CDR3 spans 13 amino acids. This CDR3 reads CASSADRPTEAFF. The CDR3 DNA is TGTGCCAGCAGTGCCGACAGGCCCACTGAAGCTTTCTTT.

This chain links TRBV4-1 with TRBJ1-3; D not resolved. Germline V gene data show CDR1 as MGHRA and CDR2 as YSYEKL. The CDR3 spans 16 residues. The ends were cut back, 1 base at V and 2 bases at J, with 12 bases in the middle. CDR3 residues: CASSQVEGGPGNTIYF. CDR3 DNA sequence: TGCGCCAGCAGCCAAGTCGAGGGTGGCCCTGGAAACACCATATATTTT.

The CDR3 sequence is CASSLVLDRTETQYF. The CDR3 region has the DNA TGTGCCAGCAGCTTAGTACTGGACAGGACTGAGACCCAGTACTTC. V is TRBV7-9 and J is TRBJ2-5, with 7 positions matching TRBD1. The CDR3 covers 15 residues. The germline V gene encodes CDR1 SEHNR and CDR2 FQNEAQ (reference sequence). After removal of 1 base from V and 5 bases from J, the junction contained 7 bases not matched to a gene. Filled out from reference TRBV7-9 and TRBJ2-5, the complete variable domain reads DTGVSQNPRHKITKRGQNVTFRCDPISEHNRLYWYRQTLGQGPEFLTYFQNEAQLEKSRLLSDRFSAERPKGSFSTLEIQRTEQGDSAMYLCASSLVLDRTETQYFGPGTRLLVL.